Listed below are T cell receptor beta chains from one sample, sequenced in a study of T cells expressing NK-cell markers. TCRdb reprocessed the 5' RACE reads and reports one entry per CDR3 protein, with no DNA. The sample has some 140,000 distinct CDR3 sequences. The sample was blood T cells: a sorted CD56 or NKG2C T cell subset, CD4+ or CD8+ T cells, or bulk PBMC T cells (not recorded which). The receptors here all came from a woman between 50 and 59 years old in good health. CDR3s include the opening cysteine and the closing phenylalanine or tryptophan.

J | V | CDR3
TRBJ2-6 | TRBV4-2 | CASSHWTGAAGANVLTF
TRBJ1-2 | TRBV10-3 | CAISEAHGFDNYGYTF
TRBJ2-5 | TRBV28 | CASANLWETQYF
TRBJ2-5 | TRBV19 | CASNPSSSGSYGYQETQYF
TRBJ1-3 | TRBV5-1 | CASSLETAGNTIYF
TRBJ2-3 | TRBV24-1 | CATSDSGMLTDTQYF
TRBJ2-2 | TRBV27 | CASSPWAGDQAGELFF
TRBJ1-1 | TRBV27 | CASSLGIGRTGVTEAFF
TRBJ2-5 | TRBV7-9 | CASSAPGIGYF
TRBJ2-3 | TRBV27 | CASSPLGPDTQYF
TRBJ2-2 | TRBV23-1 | CASSQWPVAVPSGGHEHRGAVF
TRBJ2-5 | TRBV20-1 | CSARRLAQETQYF
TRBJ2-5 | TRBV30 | CAWSQGTQETQYF
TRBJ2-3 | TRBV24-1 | CATSGGTDTQYF
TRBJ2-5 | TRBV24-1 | CATSDFPDSLQETQYF
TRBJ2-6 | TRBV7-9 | CASSGEQGYGANVLTF
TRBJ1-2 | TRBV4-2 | CASSQVSGQDGYTF
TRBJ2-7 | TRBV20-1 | CSARGPDGTYEQYF
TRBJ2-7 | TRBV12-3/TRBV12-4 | CASNPLGGSYEQYF
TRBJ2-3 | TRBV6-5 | CASSYSQRESTDTQYF
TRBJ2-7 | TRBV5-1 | CASSVHPSYEQYF
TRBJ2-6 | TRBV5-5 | CASSFSSTSSGANVLTF
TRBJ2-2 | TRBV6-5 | CASSYSYRVNTGELFF
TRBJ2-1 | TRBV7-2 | CASSAPEYNEQFF
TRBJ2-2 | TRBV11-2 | CASSLTPAGELFF
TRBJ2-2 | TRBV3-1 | CASSQDFPSGRARSGELFF
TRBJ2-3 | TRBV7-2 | CASSRPDLAPSTDTQYF
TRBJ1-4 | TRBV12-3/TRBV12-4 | CASSWFGDRGRKLFF
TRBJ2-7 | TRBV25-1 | CASSVGTSVEQYF
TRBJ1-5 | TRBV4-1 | CASSHVGDGNQPQHF
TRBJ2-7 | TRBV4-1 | CASSQDLSSGYEQYF
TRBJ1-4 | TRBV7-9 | CASSTSRGVEKLFF
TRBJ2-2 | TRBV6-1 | CASSERALPNTGELFF
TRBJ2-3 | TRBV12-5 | CASGFPPGQNTDTQYF
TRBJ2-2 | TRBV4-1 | CASSLPSGTSTGELFF
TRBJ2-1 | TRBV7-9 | CASSRGLDNEQFF
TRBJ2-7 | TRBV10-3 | CAISELTVRGSSYEQYF
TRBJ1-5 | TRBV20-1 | CSSSRGRGNQPQHF
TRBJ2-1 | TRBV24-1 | CATRENNEQFF
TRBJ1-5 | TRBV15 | CATSRDTGVPTTQQHF
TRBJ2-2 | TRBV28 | CASSLIATNTGELFF
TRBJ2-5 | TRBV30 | CAWDPGETQYF
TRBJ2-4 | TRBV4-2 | CASSLGDIQYF
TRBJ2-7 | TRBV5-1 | CASGESSYEQYF
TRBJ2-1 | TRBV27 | CASSPDRESYNEQFF
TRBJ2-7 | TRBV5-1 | CASSLGSWGPLSYEQYF
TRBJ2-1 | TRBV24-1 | CATRDSPYNEQFF
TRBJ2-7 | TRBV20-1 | CSARPGTSGYYEQYF
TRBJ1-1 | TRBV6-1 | CASRPRDKTEAFF
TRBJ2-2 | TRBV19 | CASRHNWERDGELFF
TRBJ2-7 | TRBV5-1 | CASGPSGHSYEQYF
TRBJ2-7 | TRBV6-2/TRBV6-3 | CASSYEPSSYEQYF
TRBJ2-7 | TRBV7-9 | CASSLPRASGSYEQYF
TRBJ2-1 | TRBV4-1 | CASSQDRDSTFF